A selection of T cell receptor beta chains follows, all from one sample in a study of OX40 agonist ivuxolimab in advanced cancers. The method was immunoSEQ multiplex PCR; TCRdb's version includes in-frame clones alone and lacks a portion of them. The sample holds approximately 26,000 clones; around four fifths are singletons and the top ten take more than 9.5%. The sample consisted of CD4+ or CD8+ T cells sorted from blood, taken in a trial of the OX40 agonist ivuxolimab. Receptors originate from an adult with an advanced solid tumor such as melanoma, head and neck, liver or kidney cancer. The CDR3 runs from the conserved cysteine through the conserved F or W. Some rows have no size entry. The others give once, few or many, or a class for an expanded clone.

clone size,J gene,V gene,CDR3 protein
few,TRBJ2-3,TRBV4-3,CASSQLPSSDVSTDTQYF
NA,TRBJ1-2,TRBV4-3,CASSQFQSGFGYTF
NA,TRBJ2-1,TRBV9,CASSVGTGGFNEQFF
few,TRBJ1-2,TRBV27,CASSFPSGNGYTF
NA,TRBJ2-7,TRBV7-3,CASSFWDSESYEQYF
NA,TRBJ2-7,TRBV13,CASSEGPEQYF
NA,TRBJ2-3,TRBV7-2,CASSLGARTADTQYF
NA,TRBJ2-7,TRBV2,CASGFGGQGAPYEQYF
NA,TRBJ2-5,TRBV15,CATSDMGETQYF
NA,TRBJ2-2,TRBV13,CASSDPRGPNTGELFF
NA,TRBJ1-1,TRBV18,CASSPQSWDTEAFF
NA,TRBJ2-4,TRBV19,CASSSLGQGARWGKNIQYF
NA,TRBJ2-2,TRBV5-6,CASSPPVGRTGNTGELFF
NA,TRBJ2-7,TRBV27,CASSFSGGGGNEQYF
NA,TRBJ1-2,TRBV5-4,CASSLPGRGGGYTF
NA,TRBJ2-2,TRBV20-1,CSARAVGELFF
NA,TRBJ2-7,TRBV28,CASSFLSYEQYF
once,TRBJ1-4,TRBV10-1,CANSQVLSGQVCSDEKLFF
NA,TRBJ2-1,TRBV7-6,CASSGDPRVEQFF
NA,TRBJ2-1,TRBV4-3,CASSQGGLRDEQFF
NA,TRBJ2-7,TRBV6-6,CASSPAGGPYEQYF
medium-sized,TRBJ2-7,TRBV7-8,CASSLAGTVYEQYF
NA,TRBJ1-2,TRBV13,CASSNIRDSHYGYTF
NA,TRBJ1-2,TRBV11-2,CASSSRTDYGYTF
NA,TRBJ1-5,TRBV11-2,CASSLGPGQGRDQPQHF
NA,TRBJ1-3,TRBV7-9,CASSLPPHLDRSGNTIYF
few,TRBJ2-7,TRBV5-6,CASSLVTYEQYF
few,TRBJ2-7,TRBV4-3,CASSQGRGEFEQYF
NA,TRBJ1-5,TRBV4-1,CASSPNGGLSQPQHF
NA,TRBJ1-4,TRBV7-8,CASSLGSSGVEKLFF
few,TRBJ2-1,TRBV11-3,CASSLMGGAYNEQFF
NA,TRBJ1-5,TRBV6-5,CASSYSGDGQPQHF
NA,TRBJ2-3,TRBV4-1,CASSQVRASGARADTQYF
NA,TRBJ1-4,TRBV7-2,CASSTRTASTNEKLFF
NA,TRBJ1-3,TRBV6-5,CASKYSGGSGNTIYF
NA,TRBJ1-2,TRBV4-1,CASSQGTVVNYGYTF
NA,TRBJ2-2,TRBV4-3,CASSQGTHGTGELFF
NA,TRBJ2-7,TRBV9,CASSPYWTGSYEQYF
NA,TRBJ1-1,TRBV19,CASTQGGNTEAFF
NA,TRBJ1-1,TRBV5-8,CASSQGLNTEAFF
NA,TRBJ1-2,TRBV7-9,CASTEGRELDGYTF
NA,TRBJ2-3,TRBV9,CASSVYRGGTDTQYF
NA,TRBJ2-7,TRBV5-6,CASSFGTGAYEQYF
NA,TRBJ2-3,TRBV9,CASSVGGGDTQYF
NA,TRBJ1-1,TRBV15,CATSVDRVNTEAFF
few,TRBJ1-1,TRBV29-1,CSAMWTELEAFF
NA,TRBJ2-1,TRBV5-4,CASSVGQGNEQFF